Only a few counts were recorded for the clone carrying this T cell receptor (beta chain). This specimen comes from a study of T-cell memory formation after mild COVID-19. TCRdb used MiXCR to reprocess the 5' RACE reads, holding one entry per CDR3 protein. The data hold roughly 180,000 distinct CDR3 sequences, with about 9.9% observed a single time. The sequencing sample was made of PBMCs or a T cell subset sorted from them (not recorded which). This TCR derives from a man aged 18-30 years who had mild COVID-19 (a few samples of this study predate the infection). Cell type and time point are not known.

This chain's CDR3 is CASSADGGGYYGYTF. In DNA, the CDR3 is TGTGCCAGCAGCGCCGACGGCGGCGGGTACTATGGCTACACCTTC. The V gene is TRBV9, the J gene TRBJ1-2; no clear D. CDR1 and CDR2 (germline): SGDLS, YYNGEE. CDR3 length: 15 residues. V was trimmed by 3 bases and J by 3 bases, leaving 15 bases between them.